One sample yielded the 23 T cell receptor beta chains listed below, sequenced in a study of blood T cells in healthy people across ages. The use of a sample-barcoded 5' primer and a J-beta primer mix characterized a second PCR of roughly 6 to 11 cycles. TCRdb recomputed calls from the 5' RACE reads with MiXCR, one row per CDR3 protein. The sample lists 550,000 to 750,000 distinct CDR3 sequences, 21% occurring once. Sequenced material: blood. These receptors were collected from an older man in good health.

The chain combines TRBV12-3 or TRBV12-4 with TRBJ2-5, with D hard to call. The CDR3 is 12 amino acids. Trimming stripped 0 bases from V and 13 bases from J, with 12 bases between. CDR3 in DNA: TGTGCCAGCAGTTTAGCGGACCAGGTTGGGTACTTC. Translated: CASSLADQVGYF.

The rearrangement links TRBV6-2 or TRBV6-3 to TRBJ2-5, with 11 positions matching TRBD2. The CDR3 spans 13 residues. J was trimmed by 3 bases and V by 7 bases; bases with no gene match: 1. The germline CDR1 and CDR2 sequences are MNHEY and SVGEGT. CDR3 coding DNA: TGTGCCAGCACGACTAGCGGGAAAGAGACCCAGTACTTC. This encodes CASTTSGKETQYF.

The CDR3 region is CASSKVQGVNIQYF. The CDR3 DNA reads as TGTGCCAGCAGCAAAGTCCAGGGGGTAAACATTCAGTACTTC. V is TRBV21-1 and J is TRBJ2-4; the D call of TRBD1 is as the table states it, not checked on the DNA. TRBV21-1 is shown as a pseudogene. The CDR3 is 14 residues long.

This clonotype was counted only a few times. CDR3: CASSTAAGASETQYF. Here the CDR3 DNA reads TGTGCCAGCAGTACGGCGGCAGGGGCTTCGGAGACCCAGTACTTC. The chain joins TRBV3-1 to TRBJ2-5, with a tentative D call TRBD1 (6 bases). With 6 bases removed from V and 5 bases from J, the gap between germline ends came to 19 bases. The germline V gene encodes CDR1 LGHDT and CDR2 YNNKEL (reference sequence). The CDR3 loop spans 15 amino acids.

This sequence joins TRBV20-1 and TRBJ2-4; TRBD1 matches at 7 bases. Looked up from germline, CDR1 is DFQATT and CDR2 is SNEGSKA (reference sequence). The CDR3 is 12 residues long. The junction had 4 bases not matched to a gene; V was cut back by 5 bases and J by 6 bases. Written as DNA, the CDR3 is TGCAGTGCTCCTAGGGACAGAAACATTCAGTACTTC. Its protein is CSAPRDRNIQYF.

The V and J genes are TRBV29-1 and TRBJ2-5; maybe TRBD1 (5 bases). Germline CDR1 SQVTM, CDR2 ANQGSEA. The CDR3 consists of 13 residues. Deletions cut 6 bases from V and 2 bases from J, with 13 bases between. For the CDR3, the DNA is TGCAGCGTCCGAAGGGGAATACAAGAGACCCAGTACTTC. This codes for CSVRRGIQETQYF.

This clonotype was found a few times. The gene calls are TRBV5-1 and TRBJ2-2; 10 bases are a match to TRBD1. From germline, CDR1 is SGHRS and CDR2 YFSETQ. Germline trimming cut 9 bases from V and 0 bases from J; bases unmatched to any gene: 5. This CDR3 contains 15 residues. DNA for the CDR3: TGCGCCACCGGGACAGGGGCCTCGAACACCGGGGAGCTGTTTTTT. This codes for CATGTGASNTGELFF.

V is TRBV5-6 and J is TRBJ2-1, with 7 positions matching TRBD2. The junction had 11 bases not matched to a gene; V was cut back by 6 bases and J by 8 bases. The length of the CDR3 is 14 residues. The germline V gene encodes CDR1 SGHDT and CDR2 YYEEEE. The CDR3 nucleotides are TGTGCCAGCACCCGGGGAGGGGTTGTATATGAGCAGTTCTTC. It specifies CASTRGGVVYEQFF.

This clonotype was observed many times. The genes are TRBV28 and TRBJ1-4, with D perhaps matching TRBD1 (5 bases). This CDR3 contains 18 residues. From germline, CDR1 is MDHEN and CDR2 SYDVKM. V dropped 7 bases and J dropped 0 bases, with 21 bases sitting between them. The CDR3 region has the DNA TGTGCCAGCAACCCTGGGGCAGGGCTCTTTGCAACTAATGAAAAACTGTTTTTT. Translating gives CASNPGAGLFATNEKLFF.

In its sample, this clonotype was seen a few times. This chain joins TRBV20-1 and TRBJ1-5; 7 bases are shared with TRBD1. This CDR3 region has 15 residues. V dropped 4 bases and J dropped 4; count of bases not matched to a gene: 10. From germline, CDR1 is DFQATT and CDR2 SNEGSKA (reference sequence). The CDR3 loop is CSATKQGRGNQPQHF. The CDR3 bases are TGCAGTGCTACCAAGCAGGGCAGGGGGAATCAGCCCCAGCATTTT.

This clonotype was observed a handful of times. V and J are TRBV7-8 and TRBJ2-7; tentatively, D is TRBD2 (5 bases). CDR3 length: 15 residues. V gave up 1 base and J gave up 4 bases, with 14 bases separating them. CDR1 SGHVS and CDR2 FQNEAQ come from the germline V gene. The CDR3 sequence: CASSLESGSLYEQYF. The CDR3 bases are TGTGCCAGCAGCTTAGAGTCGGGAAGCCTTTACGAGCAGTACTTC.

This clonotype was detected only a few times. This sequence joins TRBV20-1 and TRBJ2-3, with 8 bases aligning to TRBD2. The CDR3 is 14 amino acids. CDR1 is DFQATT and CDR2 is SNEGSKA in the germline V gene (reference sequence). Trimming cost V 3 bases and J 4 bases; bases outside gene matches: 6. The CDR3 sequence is CSASSSGGADTQYF. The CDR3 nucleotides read TGCAGTGCTAGTTCATCGGGAGGGGCAGATACGCAGTATTTT.

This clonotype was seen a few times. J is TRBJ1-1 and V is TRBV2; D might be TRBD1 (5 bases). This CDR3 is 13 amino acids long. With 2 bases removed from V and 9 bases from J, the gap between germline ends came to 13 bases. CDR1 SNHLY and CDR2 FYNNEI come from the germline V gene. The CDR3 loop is CASSEMTVEQAFF. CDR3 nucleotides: TGTGCCAGCAGTGAAATGACAGTTGAACAAGCTTTCTTT.

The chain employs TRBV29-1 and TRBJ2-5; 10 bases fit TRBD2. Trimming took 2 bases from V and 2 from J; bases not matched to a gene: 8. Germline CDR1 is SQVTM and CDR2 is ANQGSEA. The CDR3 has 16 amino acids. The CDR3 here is CSVEPGTSEKQETQYF. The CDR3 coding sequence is TGCAGCGTTGAACCCGGGACTAGCGAAAAGCAAGAGACCCAGTACTTC. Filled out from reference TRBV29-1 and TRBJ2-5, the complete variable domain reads SAVISQKPSRDICQRGTSLTIQCQVDSQVTMMFWYRQQPGQSLTLIATANQGSEATYESGFVIDKFPISRPNLTFSTLTVSNMSPEDSSIYLCSVEPGTSEKQETQYFGPGTRLLVL.

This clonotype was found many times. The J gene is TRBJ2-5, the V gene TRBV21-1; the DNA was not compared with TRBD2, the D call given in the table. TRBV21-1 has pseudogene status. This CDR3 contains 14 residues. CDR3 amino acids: CAKPRRRQEETQYF. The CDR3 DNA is TGTGCCAAACCTCGACGGAGGCAAGAGGAGACCCAGTACTTC.

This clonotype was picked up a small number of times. The CDR3 DNA reads as TGCAGCGTTGACCTAGCGGGAGACTACAATGAGCAGTTCTTC. This codes for CSVDLAGDYNEQFF. The chain recombines TRBV29-1 with TRBJ2-1, with 10 bases identical to TRBD2. The CDR3 is 14 residues long. CDR1 is SQVTM and CDR2 is ANQGSEA in the germline V gene. With V trimmed by 3 bases and J by 3 bases, 2 bases remained unmatched.

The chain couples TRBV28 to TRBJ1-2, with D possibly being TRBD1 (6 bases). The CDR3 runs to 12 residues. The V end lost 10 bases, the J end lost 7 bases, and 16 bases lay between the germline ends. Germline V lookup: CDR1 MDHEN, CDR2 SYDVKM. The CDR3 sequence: CATPLGAGGYTF. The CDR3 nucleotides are TGTGCCACCCCGTTGGGGGCGGGTGGCTACACCTTC.

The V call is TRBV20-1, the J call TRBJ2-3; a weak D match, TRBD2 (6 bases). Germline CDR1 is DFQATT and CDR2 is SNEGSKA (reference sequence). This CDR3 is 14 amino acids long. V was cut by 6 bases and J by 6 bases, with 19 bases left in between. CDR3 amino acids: CSAVSSAPGDTQYF. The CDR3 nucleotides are TGCAGTGCCGTGTCTAGCGCTCCTGGGGATACGCAGTATTTT.

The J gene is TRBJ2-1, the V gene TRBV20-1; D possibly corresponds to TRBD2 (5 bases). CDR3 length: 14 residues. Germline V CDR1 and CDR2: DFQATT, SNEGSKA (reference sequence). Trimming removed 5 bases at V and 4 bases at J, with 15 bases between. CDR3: CSALRRGPYNEQFF. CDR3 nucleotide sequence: TGCAGTGCTCTCCGACGCGGGCCGTACAATGAGCAGTTCTTC.

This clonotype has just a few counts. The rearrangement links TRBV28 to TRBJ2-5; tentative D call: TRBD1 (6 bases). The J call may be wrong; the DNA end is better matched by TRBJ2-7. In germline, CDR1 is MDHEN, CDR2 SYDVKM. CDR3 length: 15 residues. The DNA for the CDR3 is TGTGCCAGCAGTTTGACTTCCGGGACAAACTACGAGCAGTACTTC. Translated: CASSLTSGTNYEQYF.

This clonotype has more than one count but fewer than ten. CDR3 in amino acids: CASSYVTSGYNEQFF. The CDR3 bases are TGTGCCAGCAGCTACGTCACTAGCGGGTACAATGAGCAGTTCTTC. The chain joins TRBV7-2 to TRBJ2-1; TRBD2 matches 9 bases. Trimming at V came to 4 bases and at J to 4 bases, leaving 5 bases not matched to a gene. Germline V gives CDR1 SGHTA, CDR2 FQGNSA. The CDR3 consists of 15 residues.

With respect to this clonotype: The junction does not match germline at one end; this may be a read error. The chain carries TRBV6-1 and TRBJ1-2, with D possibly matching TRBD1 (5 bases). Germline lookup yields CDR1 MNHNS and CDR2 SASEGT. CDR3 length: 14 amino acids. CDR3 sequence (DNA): TGTGCCAGCAGTGTTGGCAGGGTAGACTATGGCTACGCCTTC. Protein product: CASSVGRVDYGYAF.

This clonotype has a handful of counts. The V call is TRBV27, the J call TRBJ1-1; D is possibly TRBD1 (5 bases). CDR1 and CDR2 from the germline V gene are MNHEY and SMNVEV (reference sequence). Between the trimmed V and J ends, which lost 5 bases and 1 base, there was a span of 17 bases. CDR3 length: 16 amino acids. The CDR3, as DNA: TGTGCCAGCAGTGGAGTGATCCAGGGCGGGAACACTGAAGCTTTCTTT. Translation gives CASSGVIQGGNTEAFF.